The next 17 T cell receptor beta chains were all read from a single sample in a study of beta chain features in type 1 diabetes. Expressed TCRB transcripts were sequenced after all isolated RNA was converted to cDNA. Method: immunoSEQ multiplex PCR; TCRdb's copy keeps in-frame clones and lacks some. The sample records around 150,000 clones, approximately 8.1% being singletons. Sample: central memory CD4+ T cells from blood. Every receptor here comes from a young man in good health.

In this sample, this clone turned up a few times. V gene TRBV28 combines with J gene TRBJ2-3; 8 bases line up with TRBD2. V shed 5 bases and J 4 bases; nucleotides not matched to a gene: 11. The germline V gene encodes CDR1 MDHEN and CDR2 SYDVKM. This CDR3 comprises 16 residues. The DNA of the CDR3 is TGTGCCAGCAGTCCCGGGACTAGTTGGATGGCAGATACGCAGTATTTT. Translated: CASSPGTSWMADTQYF.

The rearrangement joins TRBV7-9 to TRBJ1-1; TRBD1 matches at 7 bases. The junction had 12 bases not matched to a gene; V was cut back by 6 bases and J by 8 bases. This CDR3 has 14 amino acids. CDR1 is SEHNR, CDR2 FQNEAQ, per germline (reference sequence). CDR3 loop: CASSPGTEAPEAFF. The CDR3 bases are TGTGCCAGCAGTCCCGGGACAGAGGCACCCGAAGCTTTCTTT. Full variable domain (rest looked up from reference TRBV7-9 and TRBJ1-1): DTGVSQNPRHKITKRGQNVTFRCDPISEHNRLYWYRQTLGQGPEFLTYFQNEAQLEKSRLLSDRFSAERPKGSFSTLEIQRTEQGDSAMYLCASSPGTEAPEAFFGQGTRLTVV.

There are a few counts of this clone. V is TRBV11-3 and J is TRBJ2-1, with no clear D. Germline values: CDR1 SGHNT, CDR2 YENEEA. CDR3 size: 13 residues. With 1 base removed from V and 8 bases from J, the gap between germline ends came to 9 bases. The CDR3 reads CASSLGRRDEQFF. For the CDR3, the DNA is TGTGCCAGCAGCTTAGGGCGGCGTGATGAGCAGTTCTTC.

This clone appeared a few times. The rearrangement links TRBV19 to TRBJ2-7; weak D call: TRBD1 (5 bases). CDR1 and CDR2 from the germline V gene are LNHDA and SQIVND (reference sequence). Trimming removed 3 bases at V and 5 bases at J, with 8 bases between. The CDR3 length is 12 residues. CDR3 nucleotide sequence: TGTGCCAGTAGTATGTTCAGGGACGAGCAGTACTTC. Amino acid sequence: CASSMFRDEQYF.

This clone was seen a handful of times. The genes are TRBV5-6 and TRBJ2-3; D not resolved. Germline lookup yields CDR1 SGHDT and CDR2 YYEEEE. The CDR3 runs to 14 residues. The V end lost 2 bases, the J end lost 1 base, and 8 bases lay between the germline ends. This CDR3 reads CASSFYRGTDTQYF. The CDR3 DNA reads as TGTGCCAGCAGCTTTTACCGCGGCACAGATACGCAGTATTTT.

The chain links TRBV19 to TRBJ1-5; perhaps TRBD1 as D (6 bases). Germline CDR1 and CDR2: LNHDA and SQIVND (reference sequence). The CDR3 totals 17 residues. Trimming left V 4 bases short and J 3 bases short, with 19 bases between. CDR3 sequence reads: CASSTDRPGSINQPQHF. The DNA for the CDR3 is TGTGCCAGTAGTACGGACAGACCTGGGTCGATCAATCAGCCCCAGCATTTT.

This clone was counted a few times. The CDR3 coding sequence is TGTGCCAGCAGCTTGGGACTTAGAAACACTGAAGCTTTCTTT. The encoded protein is CASSLGLRNTEAFF. J is TRBJ1-1 and V is TRBV9; D is possibly TRBD1 (5 bases). This CDR3 is 14 amino acids long. V was shortened by 4 bases and J by 2 bases, with 12 bases between the two germline ends. CDR1 and CDR2 from the germline V gene are SGDLS and YYNGEE. Based on the CDR3 plus reference TRBV9 and TRBJ1-1, the full variable domain is DSGVTQTPKHLITATGQRVTLRCSPRSGDLSVYWYQQSLDQGLQFLIQYYNGEERAKGNILERFSAQQFPDLHSELNLSSLELGDSALYFCASSLGLRNTEAFFGQGTRLTVV.

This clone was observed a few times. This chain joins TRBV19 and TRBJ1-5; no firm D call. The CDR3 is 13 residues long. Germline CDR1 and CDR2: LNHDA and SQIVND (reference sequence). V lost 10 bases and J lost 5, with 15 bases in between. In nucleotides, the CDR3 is TGTGCCACCAACCGGGGAAGCTATCAGCCCCAGCATTTT. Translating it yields CATNRGSYQPQHF.

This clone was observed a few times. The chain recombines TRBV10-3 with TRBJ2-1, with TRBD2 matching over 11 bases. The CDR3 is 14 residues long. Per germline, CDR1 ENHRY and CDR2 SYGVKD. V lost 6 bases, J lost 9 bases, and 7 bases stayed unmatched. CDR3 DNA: TGTGCCATCAGGGTAGCGGGGGGGCCTGGTGAGCAGTTCTTC. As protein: CAIRVAGGPGEQFF.

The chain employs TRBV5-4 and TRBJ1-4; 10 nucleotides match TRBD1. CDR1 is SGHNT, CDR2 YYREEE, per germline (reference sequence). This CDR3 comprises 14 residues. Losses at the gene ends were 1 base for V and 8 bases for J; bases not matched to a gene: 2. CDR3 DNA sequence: TGTGCCAGCAGCTTGATGGGACAGGGGGAAAAACTGTTTTTT. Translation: CASSLMGQGEKLFF.

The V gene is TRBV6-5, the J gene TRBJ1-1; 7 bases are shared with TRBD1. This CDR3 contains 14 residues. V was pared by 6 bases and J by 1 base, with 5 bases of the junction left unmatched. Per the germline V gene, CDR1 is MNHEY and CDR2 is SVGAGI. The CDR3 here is CASSRNRGNTEAFF. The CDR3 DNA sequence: TGTGCCAGCAGCAGAAACAGGGGGAACACTGAAGCTTTCTTT.

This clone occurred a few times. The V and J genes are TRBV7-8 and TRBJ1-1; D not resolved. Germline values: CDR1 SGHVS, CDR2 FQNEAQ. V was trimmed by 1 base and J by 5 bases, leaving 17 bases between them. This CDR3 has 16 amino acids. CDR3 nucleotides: TGTGCCAGCAGCTTAGGTCGCAGCGGGCTTCGAACTGAAGCTTTCTTT. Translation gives CASSLGRSGLRTEAFF. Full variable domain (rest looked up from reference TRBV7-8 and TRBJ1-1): GAGVSQSPRYKVAKRGQDVALRCDPISGHVSLFWYQQALGQGPEFLTYFQNEAQLDKSGLPSDRFFAERPEGSVSTLKIQRTQQEDSAVYLCASSLGRSGLRTEAFFGQGTRLTVV.

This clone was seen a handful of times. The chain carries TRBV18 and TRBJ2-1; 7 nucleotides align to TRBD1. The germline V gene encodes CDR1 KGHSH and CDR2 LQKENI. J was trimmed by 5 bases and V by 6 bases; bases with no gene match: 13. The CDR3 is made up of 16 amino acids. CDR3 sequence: CASSPNRQGVDNEQFF. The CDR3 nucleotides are TGTGCCAGCTCCCCTAACCGACAGGGAGTCGACAATGAGCAGTTCTTC. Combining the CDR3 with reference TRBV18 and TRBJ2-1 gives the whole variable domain NAGVMQNPRHLVRRRGQEARLRCSPMKGHSHVYWYRQLPEEGLKFMVYLQKENIIDESGMPKERFSAEFPKEGPSILRIQQVVRGDSAAYFCASSPNRQGVDNEQFFGPGTRLTVL.

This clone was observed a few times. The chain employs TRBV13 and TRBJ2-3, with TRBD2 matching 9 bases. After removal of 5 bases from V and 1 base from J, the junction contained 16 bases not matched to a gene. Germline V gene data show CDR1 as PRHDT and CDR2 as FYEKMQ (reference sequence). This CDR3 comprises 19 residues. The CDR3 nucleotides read TGTGCCAGCAGCCACGACCGAGGCGGGGGGGCCTTTCGCACAGATACGCAGTATTTT. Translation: CASSHDRGGGAFRTDTQYF.

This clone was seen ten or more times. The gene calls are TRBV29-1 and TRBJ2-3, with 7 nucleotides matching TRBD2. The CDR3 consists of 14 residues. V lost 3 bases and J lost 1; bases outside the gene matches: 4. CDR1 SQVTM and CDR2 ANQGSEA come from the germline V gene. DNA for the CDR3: TGCAGCGTTGAGCCGGGGGGACGCACAGATACGCAGTATTTT. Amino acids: CSVEPGGRTDTQYF.

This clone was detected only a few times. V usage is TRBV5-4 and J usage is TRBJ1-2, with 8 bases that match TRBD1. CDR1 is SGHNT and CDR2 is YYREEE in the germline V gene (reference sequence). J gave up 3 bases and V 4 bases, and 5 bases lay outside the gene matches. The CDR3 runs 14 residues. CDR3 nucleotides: TGTGCCAGCAGCGCCGGACAGGGCTACTATGGCTACACCTTC. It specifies CASSAGQGYYGYTF.

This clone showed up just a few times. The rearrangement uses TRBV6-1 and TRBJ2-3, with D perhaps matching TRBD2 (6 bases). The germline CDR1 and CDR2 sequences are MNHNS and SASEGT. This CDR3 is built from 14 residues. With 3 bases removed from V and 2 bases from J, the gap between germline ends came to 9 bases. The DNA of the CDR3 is TGTGCCAGCAGTGAGGGGGGTTACACAGATACGCAGTATTTT. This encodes CASSEGGYTDTQYF.